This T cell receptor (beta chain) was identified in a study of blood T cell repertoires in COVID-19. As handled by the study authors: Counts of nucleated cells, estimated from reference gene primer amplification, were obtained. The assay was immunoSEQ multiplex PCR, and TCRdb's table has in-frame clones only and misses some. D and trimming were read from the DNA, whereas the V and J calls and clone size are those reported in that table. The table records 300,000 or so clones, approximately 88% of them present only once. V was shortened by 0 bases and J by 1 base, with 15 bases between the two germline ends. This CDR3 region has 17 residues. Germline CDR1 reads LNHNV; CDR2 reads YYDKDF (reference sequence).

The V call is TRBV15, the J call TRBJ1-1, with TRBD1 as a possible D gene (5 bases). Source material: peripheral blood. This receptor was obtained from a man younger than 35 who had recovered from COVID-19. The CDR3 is CATSRDGIGRANTEAFF. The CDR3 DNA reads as TGTGCCACCAGCAGAGACGGAATCGGCAGGGCGAACACTGAAGCTTTCTTT.